This T cell receptor (beta chain) is from a study of CD8 T cells in ankylosing spondylitis. Findings of the study overall: Several highly homologous variants made up a TCR beta motif, and this motif appeared characteristic of ankylosing spondylitis blood. Earlier studies detected some motif variants in reactive arthritis synovial fluid and blood. The disease-linked clones had a CD8+ phenotype and low blood frequencies.

The CDR3 is 15 amino acids. Trimming pared 6 bases from V and 8 bases from J, leaving 17 bases between. This clonotype was recorded many times. What it binds is unknown. TCRdb passed the 5' RACE reads through MiXCR, listing each CDR3 protein once. The table has 130,000 or so distinct CDR3 sequences, about 6.4% seen once. This TCR was recovered from a male donor with ankylosing spondylitis or in good health (not recorded which). The rearrangement links TRBV12-3 or TRBV12-4 to TRBJ1-6; a possible D gene is TRBD1 (5 bases). Material for sequencing was blood, either unsorted or a sorted T cell fraction (not recorded which). This CDR3 reads CASRRGGEGYSPLHF. As DNA, the CDR3 is TGTGCCAGCAGGCGGGGAGGGGAAGGATATTCACCCCTCCACTTT.